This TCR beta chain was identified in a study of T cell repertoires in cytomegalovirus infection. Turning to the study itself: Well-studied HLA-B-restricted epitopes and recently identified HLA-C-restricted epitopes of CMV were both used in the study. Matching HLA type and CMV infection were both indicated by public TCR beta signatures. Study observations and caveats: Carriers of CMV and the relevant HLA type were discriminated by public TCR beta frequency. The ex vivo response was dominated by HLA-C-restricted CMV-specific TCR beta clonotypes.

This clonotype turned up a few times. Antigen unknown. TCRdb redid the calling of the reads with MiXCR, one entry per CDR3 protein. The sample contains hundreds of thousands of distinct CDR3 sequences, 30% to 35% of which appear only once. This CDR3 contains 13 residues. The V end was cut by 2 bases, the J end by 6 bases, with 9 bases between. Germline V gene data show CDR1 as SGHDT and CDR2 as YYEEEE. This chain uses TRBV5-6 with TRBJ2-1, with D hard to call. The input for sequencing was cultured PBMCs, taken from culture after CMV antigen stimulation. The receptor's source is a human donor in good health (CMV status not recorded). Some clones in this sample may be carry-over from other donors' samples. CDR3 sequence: CASSFGEINEQFF. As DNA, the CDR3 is TGTGCCAGCAGCTTCGGAGAGATCAATGAGCAGTTCTTC.